The next 19 T cell receptor beta chains were all read from a single sample in a study of blood T cell repertoires in COVID-19. TCRdb's copy holds only in-frame clones and misses some; the assay was immunoSEQ multiplex PCR. The table includes 190,000 or so clones, roughly 94% detected once. Specimen: peripheral blood. These receptors were obtained from a man aged 30 to 39 with COVID-19, enrolled during active disease.

The chain uses TRBV29-1 and TRBJ2-4; a weak D match, TRBD2 (6 bases). The CDR3 contains 13 residues. Germline CDR1 SQVTM, CDR2 ANQGSEA. V was clipped by 3 bases and J by 8 bases, with 14 bases between them. The CDR3 reads CSVEVRPGDIQYF. The CDR3 nucleotides read TGCAGCGTTGAGGTTAGGCCGGGAGACATTCAGTACTTC.

This clone was seen a handful of times. V is TRBV27 and J is TRBJ2-2, with 8 bases that match TRBD1. Unmatched junction bases numbered 8, after V lost 8 bases and J lost 0 bases. CDR3 length: 16 residues. CDR1 is MNHEY and CDR2 is SMNVEV in the germline V gene (reference sequence). DNA for the CDR3: TGTGCCAGCGGCTCATACAGGGGGACGAACACCGGGGAGCTGTTTTTT. Translating it yields CASGSYRGTNTGELFF.

This clone was found once. This chain connects TRBV5-1 to TRBJ2-7; TRBD2 might be the D (5 bases). Looked up from germline, CDR1 is SGHRS and CDR2 is YFSETQ. Trimming removed 0 bases at V and 6 bases at J, with 16 bases between. The CDR3 is 15 amino acids. CDR3: CASSLVSPGEGEQYF. CDR3 nucleotides: TGCGCCAGCAGCTTGGTTAGCCCCGGGGAAGGCGAGCAGTACTTC.

J is TRBJ1-2 and V is TRBV12-3 or TRBV12-4, with TRBD1 matching 7 bases. The CDR3 contains 11 residues. J gave up 7 bases and V 10 bases, and 6 bases lay outside the gene matches. CDR3 nucleotide sequence: TGTGCCATCACAGGGGTTGGTGGCTACACCTTC. Translation gives CAITGVGGYTF.

The rearrangement uses TRBV3-1 (or the pseudogene TRBV3-2) and TRBJ2-7; 7 bases align to TRBD2. Germline V gene sequence: CDR1 LGHDT, CDR2 YNNKEL (reference sequence). Trimming cost V 3 bases and J 2 bases; bases outside gene matches: 7. The length of the CDR3 is 15 residues. CDR3 in amino acids: CASSQVLAVTYEQYF. In DNA form, the CDR3 reads TGTGCCAGCAGCCAGGTCCTAGCGGTAACCTACGAGCAGTACTTC.

The V and J genes are TRBV11-1 and TRBJ2-3, with 9 bases fitting TRBD2. Per the germline V gene, CDR1 is SGHAT and CDR2 is FQDESV (reference sequence). The CDR3 is 16 amino acids. V dropped 5 bases and J dropped 0; count of bases not matched to a gene: 6. CDR3 coding DNA: TGTGCCAGCAGCGTCCCGCGGGGGGGAAGCACAGATACGCAGTATTTT. Amino acid sequence: CASSVPRGGSTDTQYF.

The V call is TRBV7-9, the J call TRBJ2-7; perhaps TRBD1 as D (6 bases). V lost 5 bases, J lost 3 bases, and 14 bases lay in between. Germline CDR1 SEHNR, CDR2 FQNEAQ (reference sequence). The CDR3 has 14 residues. CDR3 residues: CASSPDRSNYEQYF. The CDR3 DNA reads as TGTGCCAGCAGCCCTGACAGGTCGAACTACGAGCAGTACTTC.

This clone was detected a few times. The chain links TRBV7-3 to TRBJ2-1; TRBD2 agrees at 11 bases. Trimming cost V 3 bases and J 8 bases; bases outside gene matches: 6. This CDR3 has 15 amino acids. Germline V lookup: CDR1 SGHTA, CDR2 FQGTGA. CDR3 loop: CASSFSGGAGYEQFF. As DNA, the CDR3 is TGTGCCAGCAGCTTTAGCGGGGGGGCCGGGTATGAGCAGTTCTTC.

The chain couples TRBV10-3 to TRBJ2-3, with TRBD2 identical over 8 bases. Germline assignment: CDR1 ENHRY and CDR2 SYGVKD. The CDR3 sequence is 14 residues long. V was clipped by 6 bases and J by 4 bases; unmatched bases: 6. The CDR3 loop reads CAISVSGGPDTQYF. The CDR3 DNA is TGTGCCATCAGCGTGTCGGGGGGGCCAGATACGCAGTATTTT.

The chain uses TRBV6-2 or TRBV6-3 and TRBJ1-2; D perhaps matches TRBD1 (5 bases). Trimming pared 0 bases from V and 4 bases from J, leaving 18 bases between. CDR3 size: 17 residues. Per the germline V gene, CDR1 is MNHEY and CDR2 is SVGEGT. In DNA form, the CDR3 reads TGTGCCAGCAGTTACTCGCAAAACAGGTTCGTCAGCTATGGCTACACCTTC. This translates into CASSYSQNRFVSYGYTF.

The chain joins TRBV19 to TRBJ1-1, with TRBD1 as a possible D gene (6 bases). The V gene lost 5 bases and the J gene lost 2 bases, with 18 bases spanning the gap. The CDR3 length is 16 residues. Germline V CDR1 and CDR2: LNHDA, SQIVND (reference sequence). Here the CDR3 reads CASSGRQALGNTEAFF. The CDR3 region has the DNA TGTGCCAGTAGTGGGAGACAGGCGTTAGGAAACACTGAAGCTTTCTTT.

CDR3 nucleotide sequence: TGTGCCAGCAGTCCTCGGACAGAATCCTCCTACGAGCAGTACTTC. Protein: CASSPRTESSYEQYF. The chain employs TRBV7-9 and TRBJ2-7; D is perhaps TRBD1 (6 bases). Germline-derived CDR1 and CDR2 are SEHNR and FQNEAQ (reference sequence). Trimming removed 6 bases from V and 0 bases from J, with 15 bases in between. This CDR3 contains 15 residues.

This clone occurred a few times. Different DNA sequences within this sample yield the same CDR3. J is TRBJ1-2 and V is TRBV5-6; 11 positions agree with TRBD1. The CDR3 is 17 amino acids. The J segment lost 1 base and the V segment lost 4 bases, leaving 9 bases of the junction unmatched. Germline CDR1 SGHDT, CDR2 YYEEEE. The CDR3 reads CASSRSGTGGSNYGYTF. The CDR3 region has the DNA TGTGCCAGCAGCCGTTCCGGGACAGGGGGGAGTAACTATGGCTACACCTTC.

The chain uses TRBV4-1 and TRBJ1-4, with a weak D call TRBD1 (6 bases). V dropped 3 bases and J dropped 14 bases, with 13 bases sitting between them. The length of the CDR3 is 12 residues. The germline V gene has CDR1 MGHRA and CDR2 YSYEKL. The CDR3, as DNA: TGCGCCAGCAGCCAGACCGTAGACAGGCTGTTTTTT. This gives the protein CASSQTVDRLFF.

CDR3 sequence: CASSKLGGSPYNEQFF. CDR3 coding DNA: TGTGCCAGCAGCAAGTTAGGAGGGTCTCCCTACAATGAGCAGTTCTTC. The chain links TRBV7-9 to TRBJ2-1, with D possibly matching TRBD2 (6 bases). Trimming pared 5 bases from V and 2 bases from J, leaving 16 bases between. The CDR3 extends over 16 amino acids. The germline CDR1 and CDR2 sequences are SEHNR and FQNEAQ (reference sequence).

This clone has just one count. The chain carries TRBV10-1 and TRBJ2-1; 8 bases are a match to TRBD1. This CDR3 comprises 15 residues. The germline V gene has CDR1 WNHNN and CDR2 SYGVQD (reference sequence). V shed 2 bases, J shed 8 bases, and the junction held 8 bases outside the gene matches. The DNA of the CDR3 is TGCGCCAGCAGTGAGCCCGGACAGGGTATACATGAGCAGTTCTTC. Protein product: CASSEPGQGIHEQFF.

The gene calls are TRBV7-9 and TRBJ2-1; 9 bases align to TRBD2. Germline CDR1 and CDR2: SEHNR and FQNEAQ (reference sequence). V was pared by 4 bases and J by 4 bases, with 14 bases of the junction left unmatched. The CDR3 spans 18 residues. The CDR3 DNA is TGTGCCAGCAGCTCCCCGTCACGCGGGGGGGCCATTTACAATGAGCAGTTCTTC. Protein sequence: CASSSPSRGGAIYNEQFF.

The rearrangement uses TRBV10-2 and TRBJ1-6; D is unclear. Trimming took off 0 bases at V and 5 bases at J, with 8 bases between the two ends. The length of the CDR3 is 15 residues. Germline CDR1 reads WSHSY; CDR2 reads SAAADI. The CDR3 bases are TGCGCCAGCAGTGAGTCCGGGTCCGATAATTCACCCCTCCACTTT. Its protein product is CASSESGSDNSPLHF.

The chain has TRBV2 and TRBJ2-2; TRBD1 agrees at 10 bases. Germline CDR1 SNHLY, CDR2 FYNNEI. This CDR3 has 15 amino acids. The ends lost 2 bases at V and 9 bases at J; junction bases unmatched: 6. CDR3 sequence: CASSESVTGGRELFF. DNA of the CDR3: TGTGCCAGCAGTGAATCTGTGACAGGGGGCCGGGAGCTGTTTTTT.